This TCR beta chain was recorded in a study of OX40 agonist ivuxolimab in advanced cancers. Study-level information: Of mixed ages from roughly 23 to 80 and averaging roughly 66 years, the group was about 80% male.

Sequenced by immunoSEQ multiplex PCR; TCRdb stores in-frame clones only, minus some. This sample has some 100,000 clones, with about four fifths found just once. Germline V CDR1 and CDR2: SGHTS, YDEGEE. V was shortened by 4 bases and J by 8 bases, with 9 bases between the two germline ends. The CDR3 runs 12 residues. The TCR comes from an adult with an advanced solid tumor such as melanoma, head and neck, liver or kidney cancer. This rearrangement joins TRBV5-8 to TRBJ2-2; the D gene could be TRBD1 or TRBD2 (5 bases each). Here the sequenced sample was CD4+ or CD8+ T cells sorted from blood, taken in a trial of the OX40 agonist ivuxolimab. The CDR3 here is CASSMGRGELFF. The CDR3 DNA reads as TGTGCCAGCAGCATGGGACGAGGGGAGCTGTTTTTT.